Following are 17 T cell receptor beta chains from one sample sequenced in a study of T-cell memory formation after mild COVID-19. Each CDR3 protein is one row after TCRdb ran MiXCR on the 5' RACE reads. Among about 290,000 distinct CDR3 sequences listed, approximately 19% were seen once. Sequencing was performed on PBMCs or a T cell subset sorted from them (not recorded which). These receptors came from a man aged 18 to 35 who had mild COVID-19 (a few samples of this study predate the infection). Cell type and time point are not known.

The chain employs TRBV12-3 or TRBV12-4 and TRBJ1-6; D is unclear. The CDR3 spans 13 residues. V lost 5 bases and J 9 bases, leaving 11 bases between the germline ends. The DNA of the CDR3 is TGTGCCAGCAGTCCCGTCTCGAGTTCACCCCTCCACTTT. Amino acids: CASSPVSSSPLHF.

This clonotype was detected ten times or more. V is TRBV29-1 and J is TRBJ2-5, with a weak D call TRBD2 (8 bases). V shed 2 bases and J shed 3 bases, with 22 bases lying between them. This CDR3 region has 17 residues. The germline V gene has CDR1 SQVTM and CDR2 ANQGSEA. The CDR3 coding sequence is TGCAGCGTTGAACTCCAGGGGGGACTAGTCATGGAAGAGACCCAGTACTTC. Protein: CSVELQGGLVMEETQYF.

This chain connects TRBV7-9 to TRBJ1-4, with 7 bases lining up with TRBD1. Germline V gene sequence: CDR1 SEHNR, CDR2 FQNEAQ (reference sequence). This CDR3 region has 13 residues. V gave up 7 bases and J gave up 8 bases; unmatched junction bases: 7. CDR3 sequence (DNA): TGTGCCAGCAAAGGGACAGTAAAGGAAAAACTGTTTTTT. Translation gives CASKGTVKEKLFF.

This clonotype was picked up a small number of times. The rearrangement uses TRBV20-1 and TRBJ2-5; 7 nucleotides match TRBD2. Germline trimming cut 6 bases from V and 2 bases from J; bases unmatched to any gene: 6. The CDR3 covers 13 residues. Germline-derived CDR1 and CDR2 are DFQATT and SNEGSKA (reference sequence). CDR3 in amino acids: CSASGLGQETQYF. The CDR3 coding sequence is TGCAGTGCCAGCGGACTAGGGCAAGAGACCCAGTACTTC.

V is TRBV6-2 or TRBV6-3 and J is TRBJ2-5; possible D gene TRBD2, 5 bases. The germline V and J ends were trimmed by 5 bases and 0 bases, with 10 bases remaining between them. Germline CDR1 MNHEY, CDR2 SVGEGT. This CDR3 region has 14 residues. The chain's CDR3 is CASSPSGYQETQYF. CDR3 sequence (DNA): TGTGCCAGCAGTCCTTCGGGGTACCAAGAGACCCAGTACTTC.

The rearrangement uses TRBV4-3 and TRBJ1-1; 8 positions agree with TRBD1. The V gene's germline CDR1 is LGHNA and CDR2 YSLEER. This CDR3 is 14 amino acids long. V dropped 4 bases and J dropped 4; count of bases not matched to a gene: 5. This CDR3 is CASSPYRGFTEAFF. The CDR3 region has the DNA TGCGCCAGCAGCCCGTACAGGGGGTTCACTGAAGCTTTCTTT.

This clonotype has just one count. The chain has TRBV7-9 and TRBJ2-3; D may be TRBD1 or TRBD2 (5 bases each). In germline, CDR1 is SEHNR, CDR2 FQNEAQ (reference sequence). CDR3 length: 17 amino acids. Trimming cost V 5 bases and J 3 bases, with 21 bases left between them. For the CDR3, the DNA is TGTGCCAGCAGCCCTGATCAGATGAGGGGTGCGACAGATACGCAGTATTTT. Protein sequence: CASSPDQMRGATDTQYF.

This clonotype was observed a handful of times. The V gene is TRBV25-1, the J gene TRBJ2-3, with 8 bases fitting TRBD2. V was pared by 5 bases and J by 7 bases, with 11 bases of the junction left unmatched. The CDR3 contains 15 residues. Germline CDR1 reads MGHDK; CDR2 reads SYGVNS. The CDR3 here is CASSRRAGGMNTQYF. In DNA form, the CDR3 reads TGTGCCAGCAGTCGACGGGCGGGGGGTATGAATACGCAGTATTTT.

The table lists this clonotype with a few counts. The rearrangement uses TRBV12-3 or TRBV12-4 and TRBJ1-1; D is unclear. Trimming took 4 bases from V and 1 from J, leaving 10 bases between them. This CDR3 contains 14 residues. The CDR3: CASSWSPSNTEAFF. CDR3 bases: TGTGCCAGCAGTTGGTCCCCATCGAACACTGAAGCTTTCTTT.

This clonotype was detected only a few times. This chain connects TRBV7-9 to TRBJ2-2, with D possibly TRBD1 on 6 matching bases. The CDR3 runs to 13 residues. V dropped 3 bases and J dropped 7 bases, with 9 bases sitting between them. Germline CDR1 SEHNR, CDR2 FQNEAQ (reference sequence). The CDR3 DNA is TGTGCCAGCAGCTTGGGGGCCAACGGGGAGCTGTTTTTT. As protein: CASSLGANGELFF. The full variable domain, completed using reference TRBV7-9 and TRBJ2-2, is DTGVSQNPRHKITKRGQNVTFRCDPISEHNRLYWYRQTLGQGPEFLTYFQNEAQLEKSRLLSDRFSAERPKGSFSTLEIQRTEQGDSAMYLCASSLGANGELFFGEGSRLTVL.

This clonotype showed up just a few times. The rearrangement joins TRBV11-3 to TRBJ2-1, with a tentative D call TRBD2 (6 bases). Trimming stripped 4 bases from V and 6 bases from J, with 16 bases between. This CDR3 is built from 15 residues. Germline CDR1 is SGHNT and CDR2 is YENEEA. The CDR3 loop reads CASSSGRENINEQFF. The CDR3 bases are TGTGCCAGCAGCTCCGGGCGGGAAAACATCAATGAGCAGTTCTTC.

The table lists this clonotype with a few counts. J is TRBJ2-2 and V is TRBV6-5; a weak D match, TRBD1 (6 bases). Germline V gene lookup returns CDR1 MNHEY and CDR2 SVGAGI. This CDR3 is 15 amino acids long. The germline V and J ends were trimmed by 7 bases and 5 bases, with 17 bases remaining between them. CDR3 DNA sequence: TGTGCCAGCAACGGCGACAGGAGCTTTACCGGGGAGCTGTTTTTT. This sequence encodes CASNGDRSFTGELFF.

The rearrangement links TRBV7-9 to TRBJ2-7; 12 bases align to TRBD2. CDR1 SEHNR and CDR2 FQNEAQ come from the germline V gene (reference sequence). Trimming removed 4 bases from V and 8 bases from J; junction bases left unmatched: 15. The CDR3 length is 17 residues. This CDR3 is CASSSSTILAGGPKQYF. Written as DNA, the CDR3 is TGTGCCAGCAGCTCCTCCACGATTCTAGCGGGGGGGCCAAAGCAGTACTTC.

This clonotype was recorded at least ten times. This rearrangement joins TRBV4-2 to TRBJ2-1; D might be TRBD1 (6 bases). V dropped 9 bases and J dropped 4 bases, with 13 bases sitting between them. CDR3 length equals 13 residues. In germline, CDR1 is LGHNA, CDR2 YNFKEQ. The CDR3 DNA follows: TGTGCCAGTTGGGGGCTAGGGTACAATGAGCAGTTCTTC. Protein sequence: CASWGLGYNEQFF.

J is TRBJ2-7 and V is TRBV28, with D perhaps assigned TRBD1 or TRBD2 (5 bases each). Trimming took off 5 bases at V and 5 bases at J, with 19 bases between the two ends. CDR1 is MDHEN and CDR2 is SYDVKM in the germline V gene. This CDR3 is built from 15 residues. Here the CDR3 DNA reads TGTGCCAGCAGTCATGAGGGGATGACGGAAAACGAGCAGTACGTC. It encodes CASSHEGMTENEQYV.

The V call is TRBV2, the J call TRBJ1-1; 8 bases fit TRBD1. CDR3 size: 15 residues. J gave up 1 base and V 1 base, and 2 bases lay outside the gene matches. Looked up from germline, CDR1 is SNHLY and CDR2 is FYNNEI. In nucleotides, the CDR3 is TGTGCCAGCAGTGAAGGGGACAGGAGGAACACTGAAGCTTTCTTT. Its translation: CASSEGDRRNTEAFF.

This clonotype was picked up a small number of times. The chain joins TRBV7-9 to TRBJ1-2, with no clear D. The CDR3 has 11 residues. V lost 5 bases and J lost 2, with 3 bases in between. Germline V lookup: CDR1 SEHNR, CDR2 FQNEAQ (reference sequence). CDR3 sequence reads: CASSQNYGYTF. The CDR3 DNA follows: TGTGCCAGCAGCCAAAACTATGGCTACACCTTC.